Below, 26 T cell receptor beta chains from the same sample are listed, as sequenced in a study of T cell responses to AZD1222 COVID-19 vaccine. Clones were sequenced by immunoSEQ multiplex PCR, and TCRdb holds only the in-frame ones, with some missing. This table holds roughly 130,000 clones, 70% to 90% found once. The sample consisted of peripheral blood, taken on day 0 of AZD1222 vaccination. The origin of the receptors is an adult in good health.

This rearrangement joins TRBV18 to TRBJ1-1; D is undetermined. The V end was cut by 3 bases, the J end by 2 bases, with 7 bases between. Germline CDR1 is KGHSH and CDR2 is LQKENI. CDR3 length: 13 amino acids. The CDR3 coding sequence is TGTGCCAGCTCACCGCAGCGAAACACTGAAGCTTTCTTT. Protein sequence: CASSPQRNTEAFF.

This chain joins TRBV9 and TRBJ2-1, with 7 nucleotides matching TRBD2. Per the germline V gene, CDR1 is SGDLS and CDR2 is YYNGEE. Trimming took 6 bases from V and 0 from J; bases not matched to a gene: 15. This CDR3 contains 18 residues. The DNA for the CDR3 is TGTGCCAGCACCCCCAGGGTGGGGGGGGGTTACTCCTACAATGAGCAGTTCTTC. Translated: CASTPRVGGGYSYNEQFF.

The chain is built from TRBV2 and TRBJ1-1; no definite D call. Germline V gene lookup returns CDR1 SNHLY and CDR2 FYNNEI. This CDR3 is 13 amino acids long. The ends were cut back, 11 bases at V and 3 bases at J, with 16 bases in the middle. The CDR3 protein is CASSFLGDTEAFF. The CDR3 DNA reads as TGTGCCTCATCTTTTTTAGGAGACACTGAAGCTTTCTTT.

The V gene is TRBV10-2, the J gene TRBJ2-5; 7 positions agree with TRBD2. Germline V gene data show CDR1 as WSHSY and CDR2 as SAAADI. CDR3 length: 14 amino acids. V gave up 7 bases and J gave up 4 bases; unmatched junction bases: 9. The CDR3 reads CASTTLGRGETQYF. As DNA, the CDR3 is TGCGCCAGCACCACTTTGGGGAGGGGAGAGACCCAGTACTTC.

The chain couples TRBV6-5 to TRBJ1-1, with D tentatively TRBD1 (5 bases). The CDR3 is made up of 14 amino acids. The V end was cut by 6 bases, the J end by 5 bases, with 16 bases between. Per germline, CDR1 MNHEY and CDR2 SVGAGI. CDR3 DNA sequence: TGTGCCAGCAGAAGGTGGGTCAGGGAGACTGAAGCTTTCTTT. This codes for CASRRWVRETEAFF.

V usage is TRBV18 and J usage is TRBJ2-7, with D maybe TRBD1 (6 bases). V shed 0 bases and J shed 0 bases, with 12 bases lying between them. Germline-derived CDR1 and CDR2 are KGHSH and LQKENI. This CDR3 is built from 16 residues. The CDR3 nucleotides are TGTGCCAGCTCACCACCAACAGGGACCGGCTCCTACGAGCAGTACTTC. Its protein is CASSPPTGTGSYEQYF.

The V call is TRBV19, the J call TRBJ1-4; D not certain. V was shortened by 5 bases and J by 4 bases, with 14 bases between the two germline ends. The CDR3 runs 15 residues. Per the germline V gene, CDR1 is LNHDA and CDR2 is SQIVND (reference sequence). For the CDR3, the DNA is TGTGCCAGTAGTTTACGGGAGTTAGTTAATGAAAAACTGTTTTTT. This encodes CASSLRELVNEKLFF.

The rearrangement joins TRBV24-1 to TRBJ2-2; D is uncertain. CDR1 KGHDR and CDR2 SFDVKD come from the germline V gene. This CDR3 contains 15 residues. Trimming stripped 0 bases from V and 8 bases from J, with 12 bases between. CDR3 protein: CATSDLLPGGGELFF. CDR3 in DNA: TGTGCCACCAGTGATTTGCTCCCCGGCGGTGGGGAGCTGTTTTTT.

This clone was seen a few times. The V and J genes are TRBV11-2 and TRBJ1-1; 9 bases are a match to TRBD1. The trim removed 5 bases at V and 0 bases at J, leaving 7 bases unmatched. The germline V gene has CDR1 SGHAT and CDR2 FQNNGV. This CDR3 has 16 amino acids. The CDR3 region is CASSLRGTGLNTEAFF. CDR3 in DNA: TGTGCCAGCAGCCTTAGAGGGACAGGGCTGAACACTGAAGCTTTCTTT.

The V and J genes are TRBV5-5 and TRBJ1-2, with D uncertain. V was clipped by 0 bases and J by 2 bases, with 8 bases between them. CDR1 and CDR2 (germline): SGHKS, YYEKEE (reference sequence). This CDR3 spans 14 amino acids. CDR3 sequence (DNA): TGTGCCAGCAGCTTGGCAGGCAGGAACTATGGCTACACCTTC. This codes for CASSLAGRNYGYTF.

This clone has a handful of counts. The chain uses TRBV7-2 and TRBJ1-6; D is unclear. CDR3 length: 15 residues. Trimming pared 5 bases from V and 10 bases from J, leaving 18 bases between. CDR1 is SGHTA, CDR2 FQGNSA, per germline. The CDR3 loop is CASSPGVYNVSPLHF. DNA of the CDR3: TGTGCCAGCAGCCCCGGGGTCTACAACGTCTCACCCCTCCACTTT.

V usage is TRBV6-5 and J usage is TRBJ2-7; 7 positions agree with TRBD1. J was trimmed by 1 base and V by 7 bases; bases with no gene match: 1. The CDR3 is 12 residues long. The V gene's germline CDR1 is MNHEY and CDR2 SVGAGI. The CDR3 DNA reads as TGTGCCAGCAAGGGACAGTCCTACGAGCAGTACTTC. As protein: CASKGQSYEQYF.

The V gene is TRBV5-4, the J gene TRBJ2-5; maybe TRBD1 (6 bases). The ends were cut back, 4 bases at V and 1 base at J, with 11 bases in the middle. The germline gives CDR1 SGHNT, CDR2 YYREEE (reference sequence). This CDR3 comprises 14 residues. For the CDR3, the DNA is TGTGCCAGCAGCCCCCGGACAGCCCAAGAGACCCAGTACTTC. It specifies CASSPRTAQETQYF.

This sequence joins TRBV18 and TRBJ2-1; D tentatively reads TRBD1 or TRBD2 (5 bases each). The CDR3 covers 14 residues. Germline V gene sequence: CDR1 KGHSH, CDR2 LQKENI. The V end lost 3 bases, the J end lost 2 bases, and 8 bases lay between the germline ends. The CDR3, as DNA: TGTGCCAGCTCACCGCCGGGACCCTACAATGAGCAGTTCTTC. Translation: CASSPPGPYNEQFF.

This chain connects TRBV18 to TRBJ2-5, with unresolved D. The CDR3 runs to 15 residues. Trimming left V 2 bases short and J 2 bases short, with 12 bases between. Germline values: CDR1 KGHSH, CDR2 LQKENI. The CDR3 spells CASSPRRDLQETQYF. DNA of the CDR3: TGTGCCAGCTCACCAAGGAGAGACTTACAAGAGACCCAGTACTTC.

This chain joins TRBV11-3 and TRBJ2-1; D gene unclear. CDR3 size: 11 residues. V gave up 5 bases and J gave up 9 bases, with 8 bases separating them. Germline V gives CDR1 SGHNT, CDR2 YENEEA. The CDR3 DNA follows: TGTGCCAGCAGCCACGGTTTTGAGCAGTTCTTC. The encoded protein is CASSHGFEQFF.

The J gene is TRBJ2-3, the V gene TRBV5-1, with D hard to call. CDR1 and CDR2 from the germline V gene are SGHRS and YFSETQ. The ends were cut back, 0 bases at V and 4 bases at J, with 12 bases in the middle. The CDR3 has 15 residues. The CDR3 is CASSLAGADPDTQYF. CDR3 coding DNA: TGCGCCAGCAGCTTGGCCGGAGCTGACCCAGATACGCAGTATTTT.

The rearrangement uses TRBV27 and TRBJ2-5; D gene ambiguous. The V end was cut by 8 bases, the J end by 4 bases, with 20 bases between. There are 15 residues in the CDR3. The germline CDR1 and CDR2 sequences are MNHEY and SMNVEV (reference sequence). The CDR3 spells CASGLTRAKGETQYF. In DNA, the CDR3 is TGTGCCAGCGGCCTAACCCGGGCCAAAGGAGAGACCCAGTACTTC.

This clone showed up just a few times. The genes are TRBV3-1 (or the pseudogene TRBV3-2) and TRBJ2-7; D could derive from TRBD1 or TRBD2 (5 bases each). Germline values: CDR1 LGHDT, CDR2 YNNKEL (reference sequence). Trimming shortened V by 3 bases and J by 0 bases, and 12 bases separated the two germline ends. The CDR3 is 15 residues long. The CDR3 coding sequence is TGTGCCAGCAGCCAGACTAACAGGCCCTCCTACGAGCAGTACTTC. Its protein product is CASSQTNRPSYEQYF.

This clone appeared once. The chain couples TRBV6-5 to TRBJ1-5; D remains ambiguous. The CDR3 contains 15 residues. V lost 5 bases and J lost 0, with 11 bases in between. Per germline, CDR1 MNHEY and CDR2 SVGAGI. DNA of the CDR3: TGTGCCAGCAGTATAGACGGACTTAGCAATCAGCCCCAGCATTTT. It translates to CASSIDGLSNQPQHF.

The rearrangement uses TRBV4-1 and TRBJ1-2, with TRBD1 as a possible D gene (5 bases). The CDR3 is made up of 19 amino acids. V lost 2 bases and J lost 3, with 25 bases in between. Looked up from germline, CDR1 is MGHRA and CDR2 is YSYEKL. The chain's CDR3 is CASSQPWGVSDGPDYGYTF. CDR3 sequence (DNA): TGCGCCAGCAGCCAACCCTGGGGCGTTTCGGACGGGCCGGACTATGGCTACACCTTC.

CDR3 residues: CASRTTGSRGANVLTF. The CDR3 region has the DNA TGTGCCAGCAGAACCACAGGGTCTCGTGGGGCCAACGTCCTGACTTTC. V gene TRBV3-1 (or the pseudogene TRBV3-2) combines with J gene TRBJ2-6, with D possibly matching TRBD1 (6 bases). V was trimmed by 6 bases and J by 3 bases, leaving 15 bases between them. This CDR3 is built from 16 residues. The V gene's germline CDR1 is LGHDT and CDR2 YNNKEL (reference sequence).

CDR3 coding DNA: TGTGCCAGCACCCTTGTTAGTGGGACGGGCTCTATTAACTATGGCTACACCTTC. Translated, it gives CASTLVSGTGSINYGYTF. The chain recombines TRBV28 with TRBJ1-2; weak D call: TRBD1 (5 bases). The CDR3 sequence is 18 residues long. Germline V gives CDR1 MDHEN, CDR2 SYDVKM. V was cut by 7 bases and J by 1 base, with 25 bases left in between.

Here the CDR3 DNA reads TGTGCCATCCGTGGGGGAGGGGCCTCTAATGAAAAACTGTTTTTT. Translating it yields CAIRGGGASNEKLFF. The J gene is TRBJ1-4, the V gene TRBV10-3; D is perhaps TRBD1 (5 bases). Germline CDR1 is ENHRY and CDR2 is SYGVKD. CDR3 size: 15 residues. Trimming pared 8 bases from V and 3 bases from J, leaving 16 bases between.

The V call is TRBV11-2, the J call TRBJ1-1; weak D call: TRBD1 (6 bases). Germline V CDR1 and CDR2: SGHAT, FQNNGV. The CDR3 has 15 residues. V lost 1 base and J 5 bases, leaving 14 bases between the germline ends. The CDR3 DNA reads TGTGCCAGCAGCTTAGTACAGGGTTTGAGGACTGAAGCTTTCTTT. Its translation is CASSLVQGLRTEAFF.

V gene TRBV2 combines with J gene TRBJ2-5, with TRBD2 as a possible D gene (5 bases). With 4 bases removed from V and 4 bases from J, the gap between germline ends came to 7 bases. The CDR3 extends over 12 amino acids. Per the germline V gene, CDR1 is SNHLY and CDR2 is FYNNEI. As DNA, the CDR3 is TGTGCCAGCAGTGCTGCGGGAGAGACCCAGTACTTC. Its protein product is CASSAAGETQYF.